A single sample is the source of the 16 T cell receptor beta chains below, sequenced in a study of cytomegalovirus exposure and HLA in healthy donors. PCR used 60 Vbeta primers and 13 Jbeta primers. Assay: immunoSEQ multiplex PCR; the TCRdb copy retains only in-frame clones and omits some. The sample lists about 61,000 clones; around 87% were seen once. The sequencing input was PBMCs. The receptors were gathered from a man aged 18 to 29 in good health and CMV-seronegative.

This chain links TRBV5-4 with TRBJ2-2, with 7 bases identical to TRBD1. CDR3 length: 12 residues. Germline CDR1 reads SGHNT; CDR2 reads YYREEE (reference sequence). J was trimmed by 5 bases and V by 5 bases; bases with no gene match: 0. CDR3 sequence reads: CASRTGTGELFF. The CDR3 DNA sequence: TGTGCCAGCAGGACAGGGACCGGGGAGCTGTTTTTT.

V and J are TRBV7-9 and TRBJ2-7; 7 positions agree with TRBD1. The CDR3 is 14 amino acids. Trimming took 3 bases from V and 3 from J; bases not matched to a gene: 5. Germline CDR1 is SEHNR and CDR2 is FQNEAQ (reference sequence). In DNA, the CDR3 is TGTGCCAGCAGCTTCCGGGACAGATTCTACGAGCAGTACTTC. Protein sequence: CASSFRDRFYEQYF.

This clone has only a few counts. The chain couples TRBV7-3 to TRBJ2-1; no firm D call. CDR1 is SGHTA and CDR2 is FQGTGA in the germline V gene. There are 14 residues in the CDR3. V shed 1 base and J shed 5 bases, with 9 bases lying between them. The CDR3 nucleotides are TGTGCCAGCAGCTTAATACTCCGGGACAATGAGCAGTTCTTC. It codes for CASSLILRDNEQFF. The full variable domain, completed using reference TRBV7-3 and TRBJ2-1, is GAGVSQTPSNKVTEKGKYVELRCDPISGHTALYWYRQSLGQGPEFLIYFQGTGAADDSGLPNDRFFAVRPEGSVSTLKIQRTERGDSAVYLCASSLILRDNEQFFGPGTRLTVL.

The CDR3 region is CASSPRTGGFQETQYF. The CDR3 bases are TGCGCCAGCAGCCCTCGGACAGGGGGCTTCCAAGAGACCCAGTACTTC. The chain joins TRBV5-1 to TRBJ2-5, with 11 bases fitting TRBD1. The CDR3 is 16 amino acids. Germline loops: CDR1 SGHRS, CDR2 YFSETQ. Trimming at V came to 4 bases and at J to 1 base, leaving 6 bases not matched to a gene.

The chain links TRBV6-5 to TRBJ1-5; perhaps TRBD1 as D (5 bases). Per germline, CDR1 MNHEY and CDR2 SVGAGI. The CDR3 is made up of 14 amino acids. Deletions cut 3 bases from V and 1 base from J, with 7 bases between. The CDR3 DNA is TGTGCCAGCAGTTATGGGGGGAGCAATCAGCCCCAGCATTTT. This sequence encodes CASSYGGSNQPQHF.

This sequence joins TRBV28 and TRBJ1-5; 9 positions match TRBD1. Per germline, CDR1 MDHEN and CDR2 SYDVKM. V dropped 2 bases and J dropped 3; count of bases not matched to a gene: 5. The CDR3 is made up of 16 amino acids. The CDR3 bases are TGTGCCAGCAGTTTAAGAGGGACAGGGTACAATCAGCCCCAGCATTTT. This gives the protein CASSLRGTGYNQPQHF. The entire variable domain, with the rest obtained from reference TRBV28 and TRBJ1-5, is as follows: DVKVTQSSRYLVKRTGEKVFLECVQDMDHENMFWYRQDPGLGLRLIYFSYDVKMKEKGDIPEGYSVSREKKERFSLILESASTNQTSMYLCASSLRGTGYNQPQHFGDGTRLSIL.

CDR3 in amino acids: CASSQDHGNTEAFF. CDR3 coding DNA: TGTGCCAGCAGCCAAGATCACGGGAACACTGAAGCTTTCTTT. V usage is TRBV14 and J usage is TRBJ1-1; D not resolved. CDR1 is SGHDN, CDR2 FVKESK, per germline. V lost 0 bases to trimming and J lost 1 base, with 6 bases between them. The length of the CDR3 is 14 residues.

The chain combines TRBV9 with TRBJ1-4; the D gene is possibly TRBD1 (5 bases). The CDR3 covers 16 residues. Per the germline V gene, CDR1 is SGDLS and CDR2 is YYNGEE. V shed 4 bases and J shed 4 bases, with 17 bases lying between them. CDR3: CASSTNGGVGNEKLFF. CDR3 in DNA: TGTGCCAGCAGCACAAACGGGGGGGTCGGTAATGAAAAACTGTTTTTT.

J is TRBJ2-5 and V is TRBV5-1; D might be TRBD1 (6 bases). This CDR3 contains 15 residues. Trimming removed 0 bases at V and 5 bases at J, with 14 bases between. The germline gives CDR1 SGHRS, CDR2 YFSETQ. This chain's CDR3 is CASSLGDTERETQYF. CDR3 DNA sequence: TGCGCCAGCAGCTTGGGGGACACCGAGAGGGAGACCCAGTACTTC. Full variable domain (outside the CDR3, taken from reference TRBV5-1 and TRBJ2-5): KAGVTQTPRYLIKTRGQQVTLSCSPISGHRSVSWYQQTPGQGLQFLFEYFSETQRNKGNFPGRFSGRQFSNSRSEMNVSTLELGDSALYLCASSLGDTERETQYFGPGTRLLVL.

This clone occurred once. The chain couples TRBV29-1 to TRBJ2-1; TRBD2 matches 8 bases. Looked up from germline, CDR1 is SQVTM and CDR2 is ANQGSEA. The ends lost 7 bases at V and 4 bases at J; junction bases unmatched: 3. CDR3 length: 12 amino acids. CDR3 sequence: CSGTSRYNEQFF. CDR3 DNA: TGCAGCGGGACTAGCCGTTACAATGAGCAGTTCTTC.

This clone was seen only a few times. The chain uses TRBV7-6 and TRBJ2-2, with a tentative D call TRBD2 (6 bases). The CDR3 loop spans 13 amino acids. The ends were cut back, 5 bases at V and 11 bases at J, with 15 bases in the middle. In germline, CDR1 is SGHVS, CDR2 FNYEAQ. The CDR3 reads CASSPEGLSELFF. In DNA, the CDR3 is TGTGCCAGCAGCCCCGAGGGACTCTCAGAGCTGTTTTTT.

The rearrangement uses TRBV6-5 and TRBJ2-2; possibly TRBD1 for D (6 bases). CDR1 MNHEY and CDR2 SVGAGI come from the germline V gene. The CDR3 covers 14 residues. The ends were cut back, 4 bases at V and 3 bases at J, with 9 bases in the middle. This CDR3 reads CASSSYRDTGELFF. CDR3 coding DNA: TGTGCCAGCAGTTCCTACAGGGACACCGGGGAGCTGTTTTTT.

The genes are TRBV6-5 and TRBJ1-5; tentatively, D is TRBD1 (6 bases). Trimming cost V 2 bases and J 2 bases, with 10 bases left between them. Germline V gene data show CDR1 as MNHEY and CDR2 as SVGAGI. The CDR3 length is 15 residues. The CDR3 loop reads CASSYGRGGNQPQHF. The CDR3 DNA follows: TGTGCCAGCAGTTACGGCAGGGGCGGCAATCAGCCCCAGCATTTT.

The chain employs TRBV28 and TRBJ1-2, with a possible D match to TRBD1 (6 bases). V lost 6 bases to trimming and J lost 3 bases, with 20 bases between them. The CDR3 is 16 residues long. The germline gives CDR1 MDHEN, CDR2 SYDVKM. CDR3 protein: CASSSITGFPYYGYTF. The CDR3 region has the DNA TGTGCCAGCAGCTCAATTACAGGGTTCCCATACTATGGCTACACCTTC.

The J gene is TRBJ1-1, the V gene TRBV4-1; D is unresolved. Trimming removed 0 bases from V and 3 bases from J, with 11 bases in between. This CDR3 spans 15 amino acids. Germline V lookup: CDR1 MGHRA, CDR2 YSYEKL. CDR3 sequence: CASSQDASGDTEAFF. CDR3 bases: TGCGCCAGCAGCCAAGATGCCTCCGGGGACACTGAAGCTTTCTTT.

This sequence joins TRBV11-2 and TRBJ1-6, with 9 bases lining up with TRBD1. Losses at the gene ends were 3 bases for V and 10 bases for J; bases not matched to a gene: 13. The CDR3 has 17 amino acids. The germline gives CDR1 SGHAT, CDR2 FQNNGV. CDR3 nucleotide sequence: TGTGCCAGCAGCTTTTTTATCGCTGGGACAGGGAGGTCACCCCTCCACTTT. Amino acid sequence: CASSFFIAGTGRSPLHF.